The next 8 T cell receptor beta chains were all read from a single sample in a study of post-analysis software for immune sequencing data. Every TCR beta cDNA library bore unique molecular identifiers. TCRdb independently ran MiXCR on the PCR reads; one entry per CDR3 protein. The sample has approximately 630,000 distinct CDR3 sequences, roughly three fifths seen once. Study outcomes and limitations: Five or six TRBV segments, TRBV5-6, TRBV5-1 and TRBV20-1 among them, were found more frequent in patients than controls.

For these TCRs, the target antigens are not known. Sequences were obtained from blood. The receptors here all came from a girl aged 2-10 years with multiple sclerosis.

This chain uses TRBV15 with TRBJ2-5; no clear D. There are 13 residues in the CDR3. Germline V lookup: CDR1 LNHNV, CDR2 YYDKDF (reference sequence). The V and J ends lost 6 bases and 0 bases respectively, with 8 bases between them. CDR3 sequence (DNA): TGTGCCACCAGATCGAGCGACCAAGAGACCCAGTACTTC. Residues: CATRSSDQETQYF.

This rearrangement joins TRBV6-5 to TRBJ1-2; no definite D call. The CDR3 consists of 13 residues. Germline V gene data show CDR1 as MNHEY and CDR2 as SVGAGI. V gave up 2 bases and J gave up 3 bases, with 7 bases separating them. The CDR3 nucleotides read TGTGCCAGCAGTTACAGGACGTACTATGGCTACACCTTC. This codes for CASSYRTYYGYTF.

The J gene is TRBJ1-5, the V gene TRBV20-1; D is unclear. Germline lookup yields CDR1 DFQATT and CDR2 SNEGSKA (reference sequence). The CDR3 spans 13 residues. The CDR3 here is CSAHSNSNQPQHF. The DNA of the CDR3 is TGCAGCGCCCATAGTAATAGCAATCAGCCCCAGCATTTT.

The chain uses TRBV20-1 and TRBJ2-3; D perhaps matches TRBD2 (6 bases). This CDR3 spans 14 amino acids. V lost 0 bases to trimming and J lost 0 bases, with 7 bases between them. Germline CDR1 and CDR2: DFQATT and SNEGSKA (reference sequence). The CDR3 bases are TGCAGTGCTAGAGACACTAGCAGCACAGATACGCAGTATTTT. Translation: CSARDTSSTDTQYF.

This clonotype was observed a handful of times. J is TRBJ2-3 and V is TRBV20-1, with a possible D match to TRBD2 (5 bases). Germline values: CDR1 DFQATT, CDR2 SNEGSKA (reference sequence). This CDR3 region has 11 residues. Between the trimmed V and J ends, which lost 6 bases and 7 bases, there was a span of 11 bases. CDR3 sequence reads: CSASDGNTQYF. In nucleotides, the CDR3 is TGCAGTGCCTCCGACGGGAATACGCAGTATTTT.

This sequence joins TRBV25-1 and TRBJ2-3; 9 nucleotides agree with TRBD2. Looked up from germline, CDR1 is MGHDK and CDR2 is SYGVNS. J gave up 7 bases and V 5 bases, and 16 bases lay outside the gene matches. The CDR3 spans 17 residues. The CDR3 here is CASSPRGLASWENTQYF. DNA of the CDR3: TGTGCCAGCAGTCCTCGAGGACTAGCGTCCTGGGAGAATACGCAGTATTTT.

This rearrangement joins TRBV3-1 to TRBJ2-7, with D uncertain. V lost 0 bases, J lost 1 base, and 7 bases lay in between. Germline V CDR1 and CDR2: LGHDT, YNNKEL (reference sequence). The CDR3 is 14 amino acids. CDR3 sequence: CASSQDQDSYEQYF. For the CDR3, the DNA is TGTGCCAGCAGCCAAGATCAGGATTCCTACGAGCAGTACTTC.

V usage is TRBV4-3 and J usage is TRBJ2-3; D unresolved. Germline V gene lookup returns CDR1 LGHNA and CDR2 YSLEER. Trimming shortened V by 2 bases and J by 0 bases, and 15 bases separated the two germline ends. CDR3 size: 17 residues. CDR3 in amino acids: CASSQLISFSSTDTQYF. The DNA of the CDR3 is TGCGCCAGCAGCCAATTAATCTCTTTCTCTAGCACAGATACGCAGTATTTT.